These T cell receptor beta chains were read from a single sample in a study of cytomegalovirus exposure and HLA in healthy donors. Profiling relied on immunoSEQ multiplex PCR, and the TCRdb table lists in-frame clones only, not all of them. The sample yields some 170,000 clones, 87% seen once. Source material: PBMCs. Receptor source: a woman under 40 in good health and CMV-seronegative. Both conserved end residues are trimmed from each CDR3.

v_call | cdr3_aa
TRBV6-1 | ASSPRTDSYEQY
TRBV19 | ASSQTGSDQPQH
TRBV27 | ASSTPGLPYEQY
TRBV18 | ASSLISLNTEAF
TRBV7-9 | ASSPRGHEQY
TRBV5-1 | ASSLLGGWGAAF
TRBV9 | ASSVTSGLAGTDTQY
TRBV19 | ASSIAGTVDSPLH
TRBV10-1 | ASSERERGSTDTQY
TRBV27 | ASSLSTGGGNEQF
TRBV4-1 | ASSLRTDYSNQPQH
TRBV4-1 | ASSQYKGQHTGELF
TRBV6-4 | ASSDRGSNTGELF
TRBV19 | ASSTPGVSETQY
TRBV10-3 | AISSGWGNTEAF
TRBV7-8 | ASSLHRGETEAF